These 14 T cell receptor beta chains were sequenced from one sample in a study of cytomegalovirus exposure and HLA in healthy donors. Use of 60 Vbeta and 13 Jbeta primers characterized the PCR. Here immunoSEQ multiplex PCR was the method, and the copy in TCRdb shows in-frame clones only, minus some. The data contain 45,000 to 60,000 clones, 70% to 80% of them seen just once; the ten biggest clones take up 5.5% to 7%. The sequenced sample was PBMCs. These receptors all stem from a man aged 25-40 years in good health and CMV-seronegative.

This CDR3 reads CAWSVRGLGTGELFF. DNA for the CDR3: TGTGCCTGGAGTGTACGGGGGTTAGGCACCGGGGAGCTGTTTTTT. The rearrangement joins TRBV30 to TRBJ2-2, with a weak D call TRBD2 (6 bases). V dropped 0 bases and J dropped 4 bases, with 12 bases sitting between them. The germline V gene encodes CDR1 GTSNPN and CDR2 SVGIG (reference sequence). This CDR3 is built from 15 residues. The full variable domain, in which reference TRBV30 and TRBJ2-2 provide the parts outside the CDR3, is SQTIHQWPATLVQPVGSPLSLECTVEGTSNPNLYWYRQAAGRGLQLLFYSVGIGQISSEVPQNLSASRPQDRQFILSSKKLLLSDSGFYLCAWSVRGLGTGELFFGEGSRLTVL.

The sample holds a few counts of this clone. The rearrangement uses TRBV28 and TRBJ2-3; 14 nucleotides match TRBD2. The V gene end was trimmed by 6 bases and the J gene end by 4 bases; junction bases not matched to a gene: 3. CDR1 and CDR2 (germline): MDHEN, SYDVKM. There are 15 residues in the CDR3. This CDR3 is CASSRLAGGPDTQYF. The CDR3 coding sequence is TGTGCCAGCAGCCGACTAGCGGGAGGGCCAGATACGCAGTATTTT. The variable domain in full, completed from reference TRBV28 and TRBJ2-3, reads DVKVTQSSRYLVKRTGEKVFLECVQDMDHENMFWYRQDPGLGLRLIYFSYDVKMKEKGDIPEGYSVSREKKERFSLILESASTNQTSMYLCASSRLAGGPDTQYFGPGTRLTVL.

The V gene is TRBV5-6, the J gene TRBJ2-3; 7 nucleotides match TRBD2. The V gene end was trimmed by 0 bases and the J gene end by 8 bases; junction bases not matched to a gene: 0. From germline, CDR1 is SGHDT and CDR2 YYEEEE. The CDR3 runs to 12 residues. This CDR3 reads CASSLAGGTQYF. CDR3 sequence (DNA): TGTGCCAGCAGCTTGGCGGGGGGTACGCAGTATTTT.

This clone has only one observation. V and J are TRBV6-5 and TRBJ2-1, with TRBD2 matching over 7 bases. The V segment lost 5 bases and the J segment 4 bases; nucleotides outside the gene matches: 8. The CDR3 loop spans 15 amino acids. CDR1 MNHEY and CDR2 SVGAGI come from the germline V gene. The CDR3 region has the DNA TGTGCCAGCAGTAGTCTCGGGGGGATATACAATGAGCAGTTCTTC. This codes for CASSSLGGIYNEQFF.

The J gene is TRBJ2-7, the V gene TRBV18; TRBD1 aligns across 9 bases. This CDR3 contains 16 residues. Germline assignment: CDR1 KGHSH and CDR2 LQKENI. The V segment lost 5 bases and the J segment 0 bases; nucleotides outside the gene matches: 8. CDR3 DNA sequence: TGTGCCAGCTCAGCGGGACAGGGCGGAAGCTCCTACGAGCAGTACTTC. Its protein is CASSAGQGGSSYEQYF.

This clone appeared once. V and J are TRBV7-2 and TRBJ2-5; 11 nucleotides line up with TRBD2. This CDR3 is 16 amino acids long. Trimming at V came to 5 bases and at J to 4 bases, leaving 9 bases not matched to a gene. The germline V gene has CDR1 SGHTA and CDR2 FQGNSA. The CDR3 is CASSTTRLAGTETQYF. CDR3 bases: TGTGCCAGCAGCACCACCCGACTAGCGGGAACAGAGACCCAGTACTTC.

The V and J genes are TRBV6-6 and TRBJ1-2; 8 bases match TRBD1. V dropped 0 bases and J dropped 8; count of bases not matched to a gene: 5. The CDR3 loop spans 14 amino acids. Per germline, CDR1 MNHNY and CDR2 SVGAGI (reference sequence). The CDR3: CASSYSLTGEGYTF. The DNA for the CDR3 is TGTGCCAGCAGTTACTCTTTGACAGGGGAAGGCTACACCTTC.

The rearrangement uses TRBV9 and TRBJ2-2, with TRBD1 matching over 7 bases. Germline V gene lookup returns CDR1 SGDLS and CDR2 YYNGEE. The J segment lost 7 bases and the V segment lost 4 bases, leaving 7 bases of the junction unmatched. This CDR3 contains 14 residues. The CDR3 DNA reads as TGTGCCAGCAGCCTAGGGACAGCTCACGGGGAGCTGTTTTTT. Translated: CASSLGTAHGELFF.

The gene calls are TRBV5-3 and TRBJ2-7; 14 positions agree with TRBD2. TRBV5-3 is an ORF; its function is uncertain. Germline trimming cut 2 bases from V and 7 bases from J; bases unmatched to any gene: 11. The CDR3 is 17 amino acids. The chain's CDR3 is CARSLDRLAGGPEEQYF. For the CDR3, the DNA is TGTGCCAGAAGCTTAGATAGACTAGCGGGAGGGCCGGAAGAGCAGTACTTC.

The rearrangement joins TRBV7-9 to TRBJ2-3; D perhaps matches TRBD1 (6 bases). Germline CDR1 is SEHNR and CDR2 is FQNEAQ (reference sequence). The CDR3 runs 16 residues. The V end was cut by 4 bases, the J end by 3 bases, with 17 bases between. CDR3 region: CASSWNRVPQTDTQYF. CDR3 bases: TGTGCCAGCAGCTGGAACAGGGTACCCCAAACAGATACGCAGTATTTT.

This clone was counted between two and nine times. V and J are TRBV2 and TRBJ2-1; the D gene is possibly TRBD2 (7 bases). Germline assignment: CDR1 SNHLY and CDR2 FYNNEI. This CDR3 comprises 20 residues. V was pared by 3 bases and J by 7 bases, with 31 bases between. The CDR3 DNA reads TGTGCCAGCAGTGATCCCCTTATGTCATGGGGGGGCGATAGAAAAAATGAGCAGTTCTTC. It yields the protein CASSDPLMSWGGDRKNEQFF.

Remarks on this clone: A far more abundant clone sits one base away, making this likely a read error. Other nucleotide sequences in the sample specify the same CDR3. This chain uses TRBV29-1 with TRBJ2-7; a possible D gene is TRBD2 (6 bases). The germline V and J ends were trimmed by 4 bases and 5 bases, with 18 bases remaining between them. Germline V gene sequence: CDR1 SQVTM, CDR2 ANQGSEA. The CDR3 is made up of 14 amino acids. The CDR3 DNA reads TGCAGCGTTGTGTACGCGACTAGAGGCGACGAGCAGTACTTC. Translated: CSVVYATRGDEQYF.

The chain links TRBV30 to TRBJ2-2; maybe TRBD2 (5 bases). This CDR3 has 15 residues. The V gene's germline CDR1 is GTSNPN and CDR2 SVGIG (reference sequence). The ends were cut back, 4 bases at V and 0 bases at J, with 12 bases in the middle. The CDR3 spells CAWIGLAPNTGELFF. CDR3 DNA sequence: TGTGCCTGGATCGGGTTAGCGCCGAACACCGGGGAGCTGTTTTTT.

CDR3 in amino acids: CASSQNRATNEKLFF. DNA of the CDR3: TGTGCCAGCTCCCAGAACAGGGCAACTAATGAAAAACTGTTTTTT. The chain joins TRBV18 to TRBJ1-4, with D perhaps matching TRBD1 (6 bases). Germline assignment: CDR1 KGHSH and CDR2 LQKENI. The length of the CDR3 is 15 residues. Trimming removed 6 bases at V and 0 bases at J, with 11 bases between.